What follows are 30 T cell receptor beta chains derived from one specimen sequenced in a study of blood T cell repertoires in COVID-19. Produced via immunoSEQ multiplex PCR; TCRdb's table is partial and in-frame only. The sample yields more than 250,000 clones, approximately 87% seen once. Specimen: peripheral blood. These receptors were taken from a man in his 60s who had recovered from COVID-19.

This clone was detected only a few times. Written as DNA, the CDR3 is TGTGCCAGCAGTTACTACAGGGAATCACCCCTCCACTTT. Its translation is CASSYYRESPLHF. The chain joins TRBV6-5 to TRBJ1-6, with D perhaps TRBD1 (6 bases). The CDR3 totals 13 residues. Germline lookup yields CDR1 MNHEY and CDR2 SVGAGI. Deletions cut 1 base from V and 10 bases from J, with 8 bases between.

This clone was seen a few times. CDR3 nucleotide sequence: TGTGCCAGCAGCTTCCGGCTAGCGGGGGGCAACCAAGAGACCCAGTACTTC. It translates to CASSFRLAGGNQETQYF. V and J are TRBV7-3 and TRBJ2-5; 11 bases align to TRBD2. The CDR3 length is 17 residues. CDR1 is SGHTA and CDR2 is FQGTGA in the germline V gene. V dropped 3 bases and J dropped 0; count of bases not matched to a gene: 6.

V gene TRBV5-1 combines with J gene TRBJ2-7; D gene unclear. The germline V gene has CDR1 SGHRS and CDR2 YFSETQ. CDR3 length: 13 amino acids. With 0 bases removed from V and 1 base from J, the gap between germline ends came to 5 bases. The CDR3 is CASSLARSYEQYF. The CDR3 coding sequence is TGCGCCAGCAGCTTGGCCCGGTCCTACGAGCAGTACTTC.

In DNA form, the CDR3 reads TGTGCCAGCAGCCAAGCCGGGAGGGGGCGATACGAGCAGTACTTC. It specifies CASSQAGRGRYEQYF. The chain employs TRBV11-2 and TRBJ2-7; D possibly corresponds to TRBD2 (8 bases). The V end lost 5 bases, the J end lost 4 bases, and 18 bases lay between the germline ends. From germline, CDR1 is SGHAT and CDR2 FQNNGV. The CDR3 consists of 15 residues.

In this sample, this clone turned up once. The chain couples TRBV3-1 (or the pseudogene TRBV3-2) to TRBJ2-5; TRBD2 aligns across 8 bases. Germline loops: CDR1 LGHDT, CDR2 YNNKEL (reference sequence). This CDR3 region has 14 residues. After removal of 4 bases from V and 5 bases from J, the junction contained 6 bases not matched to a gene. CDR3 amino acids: CASSPVAGRETQYF. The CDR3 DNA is TGTGCCAGCAGCCCAGTAGCGGGACGGGAGACCCAGTACTTC.

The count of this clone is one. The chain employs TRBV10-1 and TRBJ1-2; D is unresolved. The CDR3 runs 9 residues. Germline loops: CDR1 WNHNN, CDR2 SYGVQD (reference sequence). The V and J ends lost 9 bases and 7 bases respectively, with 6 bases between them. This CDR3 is CARGIGYTF. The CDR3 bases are TGCGCCAGGGGCATTGGCTACACCTTC.

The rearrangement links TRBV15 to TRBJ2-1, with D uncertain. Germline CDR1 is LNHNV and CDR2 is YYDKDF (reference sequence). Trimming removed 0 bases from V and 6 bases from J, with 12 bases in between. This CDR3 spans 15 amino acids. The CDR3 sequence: CATSRERLPSNEQFF. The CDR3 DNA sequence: TGTGCCACCAGCAGAGAGAGATTACCATCCAATGAGCAGTTCTTC.

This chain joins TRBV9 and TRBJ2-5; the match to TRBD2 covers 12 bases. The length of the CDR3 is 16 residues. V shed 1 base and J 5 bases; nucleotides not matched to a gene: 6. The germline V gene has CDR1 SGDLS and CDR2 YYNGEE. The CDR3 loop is CASSVSSGGAMETQYF. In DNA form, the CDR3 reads TGTGCCAGCAGCGTATCTAGCGGGGGGGCCATGGAGACCCAGTACTTC.

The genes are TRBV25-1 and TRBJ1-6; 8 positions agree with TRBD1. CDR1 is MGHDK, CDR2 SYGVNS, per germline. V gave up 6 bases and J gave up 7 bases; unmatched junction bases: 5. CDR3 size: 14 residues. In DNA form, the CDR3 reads TGTGCCAGCAGCCGGGACAGGTTAAATTCACCCCTCCACTTT. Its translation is CASSRDRLNSPLHF. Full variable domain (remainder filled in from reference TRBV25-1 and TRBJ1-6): EADIYQTPRYLVIGTGKKITLECSQTMGHDKMYWYQQDPGMELHLIHYSYGVNSTEKGDLSSESTVSRIRTEHFPLTLESARPSHTSQYLCASSRDRLNSPLHFGNGTRLTVT.

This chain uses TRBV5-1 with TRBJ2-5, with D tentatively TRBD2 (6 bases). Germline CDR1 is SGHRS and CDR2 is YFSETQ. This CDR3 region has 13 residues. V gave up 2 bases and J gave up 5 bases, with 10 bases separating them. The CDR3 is CASSFGGRETQYF. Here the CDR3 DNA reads TGCGCCAGCAGCTTCGGGGGAAGGGAGACCCAGTACTTC.

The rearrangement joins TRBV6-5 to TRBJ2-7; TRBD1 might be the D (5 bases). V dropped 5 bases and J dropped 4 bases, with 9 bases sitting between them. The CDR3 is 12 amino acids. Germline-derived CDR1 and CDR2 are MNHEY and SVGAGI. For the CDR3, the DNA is TGTGCCAGCAGTCCCGGACATTACGAGCAGTACTTC. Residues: CASSPGHYEQYF.

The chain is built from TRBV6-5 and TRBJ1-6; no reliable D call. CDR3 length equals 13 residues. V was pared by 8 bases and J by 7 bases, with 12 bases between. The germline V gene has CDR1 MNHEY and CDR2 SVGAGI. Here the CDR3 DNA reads TGTGCCAGCCTCGCAAGCTGGAATTCACCCCTCCACTTT. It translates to CASLASWNSPLHF.

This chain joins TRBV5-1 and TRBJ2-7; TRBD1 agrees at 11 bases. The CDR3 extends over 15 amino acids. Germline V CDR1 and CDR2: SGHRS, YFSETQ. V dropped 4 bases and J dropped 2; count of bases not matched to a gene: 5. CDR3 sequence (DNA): TGCGCCAGCAGCACCGGGACAGGGGGAACCTACGAGCAGTACTTC. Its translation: CASSTGTGGTYEQYF.

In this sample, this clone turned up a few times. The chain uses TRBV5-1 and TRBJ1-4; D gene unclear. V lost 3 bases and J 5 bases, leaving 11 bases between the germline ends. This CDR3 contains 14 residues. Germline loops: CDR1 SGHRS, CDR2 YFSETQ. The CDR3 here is CASSSDLQNEKLFF. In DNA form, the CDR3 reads TGCGCCAGCAGCTCCGATTTGCAGAATGAAAAACTGTTTTTT.

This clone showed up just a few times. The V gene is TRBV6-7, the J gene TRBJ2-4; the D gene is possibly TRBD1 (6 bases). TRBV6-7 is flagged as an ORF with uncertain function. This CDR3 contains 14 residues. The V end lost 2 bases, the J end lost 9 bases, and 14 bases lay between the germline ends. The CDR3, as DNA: TGTGCCAGCAGTTACGAGAAGCCACAGGGCATTCAGTACTTC. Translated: CASSYEKPQGIQYF.

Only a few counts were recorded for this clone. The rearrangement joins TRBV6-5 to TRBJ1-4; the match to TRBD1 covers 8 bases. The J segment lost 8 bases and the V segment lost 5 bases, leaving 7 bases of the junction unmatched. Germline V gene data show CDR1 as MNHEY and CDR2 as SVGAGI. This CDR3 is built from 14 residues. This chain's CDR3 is CASSPGTGREKLFF. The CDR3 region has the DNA TGTGCCAGCAGTCCCGGGACAGGACGAGAAAAACTGTTTTTT.

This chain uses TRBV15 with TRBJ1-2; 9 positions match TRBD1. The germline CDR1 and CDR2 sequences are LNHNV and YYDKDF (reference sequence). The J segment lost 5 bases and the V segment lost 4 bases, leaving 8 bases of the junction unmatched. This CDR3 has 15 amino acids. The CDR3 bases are TGTGCCACCAGCAAGACAGGGGGGATCGGTTATGGCTACACCTTC. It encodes CATSKTGGIGYGYTF.

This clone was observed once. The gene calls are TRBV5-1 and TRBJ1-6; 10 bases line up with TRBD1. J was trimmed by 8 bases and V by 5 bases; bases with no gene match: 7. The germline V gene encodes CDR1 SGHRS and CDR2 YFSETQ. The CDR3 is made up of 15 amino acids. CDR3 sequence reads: CASRPDRGADSPLHF. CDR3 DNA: TGCGCCAGCAGGCCGGACAGGGGGGCGGATTCACCCCTCCACTTT.

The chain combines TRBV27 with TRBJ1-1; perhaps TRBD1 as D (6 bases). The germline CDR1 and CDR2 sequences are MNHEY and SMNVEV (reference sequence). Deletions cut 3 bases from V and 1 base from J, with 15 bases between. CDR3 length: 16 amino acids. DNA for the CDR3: TGTGCCAGCAGTTTTAGGGGGGGGCGCGGGAACACTGAAGCTTTCTTT. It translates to CASSFRGGRGNTEAFF.

CDR3 loop: CASSQRGKDRGNIQYF. CDR3 sequence (DNA): TGTGCCAGCAGCCAAAGGGGAAAGGACAGGGGAAACATTCAGTACTTC. The chain links TRBV14 to TRBJ2-4; 9 nucleotides line up with TRBD1. This CDR3 spans 16 amino acids. Per germline, CDR1 SGHDN and CDR2 FVKESK. Trimming removed 2 bases from V and 6 bases from J; junction bases left unmatched: 8.

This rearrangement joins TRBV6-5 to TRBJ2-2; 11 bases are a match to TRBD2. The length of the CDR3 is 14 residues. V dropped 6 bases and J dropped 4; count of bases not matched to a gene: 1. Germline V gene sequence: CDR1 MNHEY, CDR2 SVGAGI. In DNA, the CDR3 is TGTGCCAGCAGGGGACTAGCGGCCACCGGGGAGCTGTTTTTT. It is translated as CASRGLAATGELFF.

CDR3 DNA sequence: TGCGCCAGCAGCGAAGCCGAAGGGGGGGCCTACAATGAGCAGTTCTTC. Protein sequence: CASSEAEGGAYNEQFF. The rearrangement links TRBV5-1 to TRBJ2-1; TRBD2 is a possible D gene (7 bases). The V gene lost 4 bases and the J gene lost 2 bases, with 16 bases spanning the gap. CDR3 length equals 16 residues. The germline gives CDR1 SGHRS, CDR2 YFSETQ.

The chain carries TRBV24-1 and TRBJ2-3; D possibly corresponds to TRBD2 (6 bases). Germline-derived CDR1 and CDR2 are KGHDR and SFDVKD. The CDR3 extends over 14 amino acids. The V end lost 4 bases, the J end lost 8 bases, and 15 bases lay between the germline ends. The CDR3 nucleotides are TGTGCCACCAGTGAAGGGACTTTAGCCTCTACGCAGTATTTT. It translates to CATSEGTLASTQYF.

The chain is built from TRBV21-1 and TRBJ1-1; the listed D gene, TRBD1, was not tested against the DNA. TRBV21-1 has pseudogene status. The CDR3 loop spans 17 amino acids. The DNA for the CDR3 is TGTGCCAGCAGCAAAGGGCGCTTGACAGGCTTGAACACTGAAGCTTTCTTT. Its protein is CASSKGRLTGLNTEAFF.

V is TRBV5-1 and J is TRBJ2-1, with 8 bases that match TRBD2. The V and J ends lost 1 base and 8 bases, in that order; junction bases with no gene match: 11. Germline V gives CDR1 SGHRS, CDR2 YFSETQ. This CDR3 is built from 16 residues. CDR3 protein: CASSLPLAGGFYEQFF. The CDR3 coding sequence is TGCGCCAGCAGCTTGCCACTGGCGGGGGGATTCTATGAGCAGTTCTTC.

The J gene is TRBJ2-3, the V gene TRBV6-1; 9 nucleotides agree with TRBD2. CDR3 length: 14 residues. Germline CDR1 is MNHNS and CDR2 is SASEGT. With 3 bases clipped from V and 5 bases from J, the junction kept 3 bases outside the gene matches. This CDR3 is CASSEAGGGDTQYF. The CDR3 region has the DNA TGTGCCAGCAGTGAGGCGGGAGGGGGAGATACGCAGTATTTT.

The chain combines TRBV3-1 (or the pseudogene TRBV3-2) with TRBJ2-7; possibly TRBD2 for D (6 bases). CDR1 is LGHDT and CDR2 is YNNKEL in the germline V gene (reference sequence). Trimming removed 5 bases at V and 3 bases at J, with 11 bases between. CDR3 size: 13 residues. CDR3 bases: TGTGCCAGCAGCGCACCCGGGGGCTACGAGCAGTACTTC. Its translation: CASSAPGGYEQYF.

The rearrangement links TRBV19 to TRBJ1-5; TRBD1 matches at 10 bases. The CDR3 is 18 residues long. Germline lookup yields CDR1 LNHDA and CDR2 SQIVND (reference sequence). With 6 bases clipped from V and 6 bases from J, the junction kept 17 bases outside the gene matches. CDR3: CASRPRRVGQGMGQPQHF. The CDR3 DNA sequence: TGTGCCAGTAGACCCCGGAGGGTGGGACAGGGGATGGGTCAGCCCCAGCATTTT.

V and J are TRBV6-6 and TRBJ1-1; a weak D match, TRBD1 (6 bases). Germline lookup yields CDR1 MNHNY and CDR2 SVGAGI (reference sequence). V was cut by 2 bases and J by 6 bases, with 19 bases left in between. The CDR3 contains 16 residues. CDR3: CASSYRDTVDGAEAFF. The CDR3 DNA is TGTGCCAGCAGTTACAGGGACACGGTGGATGGGGCTGAAGCTTTCTTT.

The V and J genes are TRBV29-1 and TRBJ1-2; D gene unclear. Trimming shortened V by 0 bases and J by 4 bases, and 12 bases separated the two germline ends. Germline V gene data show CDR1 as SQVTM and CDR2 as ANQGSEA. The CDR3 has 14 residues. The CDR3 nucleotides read TGCAGCGTTGAAGAGCGGACGCGGGGCTATGGCTACACCTTC. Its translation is CSVEERTRGYGYTF.